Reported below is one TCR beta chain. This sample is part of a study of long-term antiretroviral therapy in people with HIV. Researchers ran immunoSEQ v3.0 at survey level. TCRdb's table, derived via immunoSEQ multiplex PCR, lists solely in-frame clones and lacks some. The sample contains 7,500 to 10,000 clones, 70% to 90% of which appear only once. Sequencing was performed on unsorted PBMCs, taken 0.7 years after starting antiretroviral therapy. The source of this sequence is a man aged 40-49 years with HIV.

The CDR3 nucleotides are TGTGCCAGCAGTGCTACGAACGGGGTCGAGGGCGAGCAGTACTTC. Residues: CASSATNGVEGEQYF. The V and J genes are TRBV6-1 and TRBJ2-7; TRBD2 might be the D (5 bases). Germline lookup yields CDR1 MNHNS and CDR2 SASEGT. Between the trimmed V and J ends, which lost 4 bases and 6 bases, there was a span of 19 bases. CDR3 length: 15 residues.